The present T cell receptor beta chain was sequenced within a study of identical twins. TCRdb re-derived calls from the 5' RACE reads in MiXCR, one entry per CDR3 protein. This sample has some 730,000 distinct CDR3 sequences, with around a sixth found just once. The V gene's germline CDR1 is SQVTM and CDR2 ANQGSEA. The CDR3 covers 14 residues. After removal of 4 bases from V and 7 bases from J, the junction contained 6 bases not matched to a gene. The same specimen was also included in a second study, on T cells expressing NK-cell markers.

The sample consisted of PBMCs. This sequence joins TRBV29-1 and TRBJ1-5; 11 bases line up with TRBD1. The source is a woman in her late teens or twenties in good health. The CDR3 DNA reads as TGCAGCGTTGGCCGGGACAGGGGGGACCAGCCCCAGCATTTT. Translated: CSVGRDRGDQPQHF. Supplemented by reference TRBV29-1 and TRBJ1-5, the full variable domain reads SAVISQKPSRDICQRGTSLTIQCQVDSQVTMMFWYRQQPGQSLTLIATANQGSEATYESGFVIDKFPISRPNLTFSTLTVSNMSPEDSSIYLCSVGRDRGDQPQHFGDGTRLSIL.